The entry below describes one T cell receptor beta chain. As yet, its antigen is unknown. The data were taken from a study of memory B cells and T cells in multiple sclerosis. Sequenced by immunoSEQ multiplex PCR; TCRdb stores in-frame clones only, minus some. The sample holds 30,000 to 40,000 clones, more than 70% seen once. Germline loops: CDR1 ENHRY, CDR2 SYGVKD. The CDR3 runs 17 residues. Trimming removed 3 bases from V and 5 bases from J; junction bases left unmatched: 9. Study-wide results and limits: Normalization was needed because clone-set size differences affected shared clonotype counts.

Stimulus-free culture yielded autoproliferating CFSE-dim and non-proliferating CFSE-high T cells, each sequenced separately. Roughly 4.8x10^7 CFSE-labeled PBMCs were cultured 7 days unstimulated, then replicate wells were pooled. CFSE at around 0.5 uM labeled the PBMCs, which were then cultured unstimulated. This TCR was sampled from a human donor with multiple sclerosis. The rearrangement uses TRBV10-3 and TRBJ2-2; TRBD2 agrees at 10 bases. Sequencing was performed on PBMCs from blood kept in culture. The CDR3 here is CAISEYPSGSVTGELFF. CDR3 sequence (DNA): TGTGCCATCAGTGAATACCCTAGCGGGAGTGTAACCGGGGAGCTGTTTTTT.